Listed here are 16 T cell receptor beta chains from one sample, sequenced in a study of cytomegalovirus exposure and HLA in healthy donors. Use of 60 Vbeta and 13 Jbeta primers characterized the PCR. Repertoires were generated with immunoSEQ multiplex PCR, while TCRdb's copy carries only in-frame clones and drops some. The sample includes roughly 200,000 clones, 70% to 85% of them seen just once. The material sequenced was PBMCs. Every receptor here comes from a woman aged 40 to 50 in good health and CMV-seronegative.

The CDR3 DNA reads TGTGCCAGCAGCCCGGGGACAGGGAAAGTAGCCAAAAACATTCAGTACTTC. It is translated as CASSPGTGKVAKNIQYF. V gene TRBV7-9 combines with J gene TRBJ2-4; 9 nucleotides agree with TRBD1. CDR1 and CDR2 (germline): SEHNR, FQNEAQ (reference sequence). The ends lost 5 bases at V and 0 bases at J; junction bases unmatched: 8. The CDR3 consists of 17 residues.

The chain employs TRBV5-6 and TRBJ1-5; TRBD1 agrees at 7 bases. V shed 4 bases, J shed 6 bases, and the junction held 7 bases outside the gene matches. Germline CDR1 is SGHDT and CDR2 is YYEEEE. This CDR3 spans 14 amino acids. CDR3 residues: CASSLGGGGQPQHF. As DNA, the CDR3 is TGTGCCAGCAGCCTGGGAGGGGGCGGTCAGCCCCAGCATTTT.

The chain recombines TRBV28 with TRBJ2-3; 14 nucleotides align to TRBD2. This CDR3 has 17 amino acids. The junction had 8 bases not matched to a gene; V was cut back by 5 bases and J by 4 bases. CDR1 is MDHEN and CDR2 is SYDVKM in the germline V gene. The CDR3 coding sequence is TGTGCCAGCAGTACCCGGACTAGCGGGGGGTTGGCAGATACGCAGTATTTT. Translating gives CASSTRTSGGLADTQYF. The variable domain in full, completed from reference TRBV28 and TRBJ2-3, reads DVKVTQSSRYLVKRTGEKVFLECVQDMDHENMFWYRQDPGLGLRLIYFSYDVKMKEKGDIPEGYSVSREKKERFSLILESASTNQTSMYLCASSTRTSGGLADTQYFGPGTRLTVL.

The rearrangement uses TRBV6-5 and TRBJ1-2; 7 nucleotides line up with TRBD1. Germline-derived CDR1 and CDR2 are MNHEY and SVGAGI. V trimming: 4 bases; J trimming: 8 bases; junction bases outside the gene matches: 7. The CDR3 is 13 residues long. Here the CDR3 reads CASSLTRGHGYTF. Written as DNA, the CDR3 is TGTGCCAGCAGTTTGACGAGGGGGCACGGCTACACCTTC.

For this clone: Other DNA sequences of this sample code for an identical CDR3. The DNA of the CDR3 is TGTGCCAGCAGCGGACAGGGTAACACTGAAGCTTTCTTT. This sequence encodes CASSGQGNTEAFF. The rearrangement links TRBV7-9 to TRBJ1-1, with 8 nucleotides matching TRBD1. The CDR3 extends over 13 amino acids. V gave up 5 bases and J gave up 2 bases; unmatched junction bases: 1. The V gene's germline CDR1 is SEHNR and CDR2 FQNEAQ (reference sequence). The whole variable domain, remainder taken from reference TRBV7-9 and TRBJ1-1, is DTGVSQNPRHKITKRGQNVTFRCDPISEHNRLYWYRQTLGQGPEFLTYFQNEAQLEKSRLLSDRFSAERPKGSFSTLEIQRTEQGDSAMYLCASSGQGNTEAFFGQGTRLTVV.

V and J are TRBV28 and TRBJ2-1; 7 bases are a match to TRBD2. Germline trimming cut 6 bases from V and 4 bases from J; bases unmatched to any gene: 9. In germline, CDR1 is MDHEN, CDR2 SYDVKM. The length of the CDR3 is 15 residues. The CDR3 bases are TGTGCCAGCAGACCAAGCGGGGTTAGATACAATGAGCAGTTCTTC. This translates into CASRPSGVRYNEQFF.

The CDR3 spells CASTDRADPYGYTF. CDR3 bases: TGTGCCAGCACAGACAGGGCGGATCCTTATGGCTACACCTTC. The chain combines TRBV7-9 with TRBJ1-2; 7 bases are shared with TRBD1. The CDR3 length is 14 residues. Germline V CDR1 and CDR2: SEHNR, FQNEAQ (reference sequence). V dropped 7 bases and J dropped 5; count of bases not matched to a gene: 10.

Only a few counts were recorded for this clone. V gene TRBV5-1 combines with J gene TRBJ2-5, with 12 bases that match TRBD2. This CDR3 is 16 amino acids long. V lost 4 bases, J lost 2 bases, and 6 bases stayed unmatched. CDR1 is SGHRS, CDR2 YFSETQ, per germline. The CDR3 nucleotides read TGCGCCAGCAGCCAAGGACTAGCGGGGATTCAAGAGACCCAGTACTTC. This sequence encodes CASSQGLAGIQETQYF. The entire variable domain, with the rest obtained from reference TRBV5-1 and TRBJ2-5, is as follows: KAGVTQTPRYLIKTRGQQVTLSCSPISGHRSVSWYQQTPGQGLQFLFEYFSETQRNKGNFPGRFSGRQFSNSRSEMNVSTLELGDSALYLCASSQGLAGIQETQYFGPGTRLLVL.

This clone has only one observation. The rearrangement joins TRBV19 to TRBJ1-1, with D possibly matching TRBD1 (6 bases). Germline V gives CDR1 LNHDA, CDR2 SQIVND (reference sequence). V dropped 6 bases and J dropped 6 bases, with 20 bases sitting between them. The CDR3 length is 15 residues. CDR3 nucleotide sequence: TGTGCCAGTAGCCCCCCCAGGGGAGTCCCCCCTGAAGCTTTCTTT. It yields the protein CASSPPRGVPPEAFF.

This clone came up a few times. The rearrangement joins TRBV19 to TRBJ1-1, with D tentatively TRBD1 (5 bases). This CDR3 has 15 residues. Deletions cut 5 bases from V and 5 bases from J, with 18 bases between. Germline CDR1 is LNHDA and CDR2 is SQIVND (reference sequence). The CDR3 region has the DNA TGTGCCAGTAGTCGGCCAGGGCAAACAGAGACTGAAGCTTTCTTT. Its protein is CASSRPGQTETEAFF.

This clone was observed a handful of times. The chain has TRBV19 and TRBJ2-5; the match to TRBD1 covers 11 bases. CDR1 and CDR2 (germline): LNHDA, SQIVND (reference sequence). With 3 bases clipped from V and 5 bases from J, the junction kept 8 bases outside the gene matches. This CDR3 has 16 amino acids. DNA for the CDR3: TGTGCCAGTAGTATCACCGGGACAGGGGGAGGCGAGACCCAGTACTTC. It translates to CASSITGTGGGETQYF.

The chain has TRBV9 and TRBJ2-5, with TRBD2 as a possible D gene (5 bases). The CDR3 is 15 residues long. V lost 0 bases, J lost 2 bases, and 11 bases lay in between. Germline V CDR1 and CDR2: SGDLS, YYNGEE. The CDR3 here is CASSVGPGIQETQYF. For the CDR3, the DNA is TGTGCCAGCAGCGTAGGCCCGGGGATTCAAGAGACCCAGTACTTC.

The chain couples TRBV19 to TRBJ1-3, with D maybe TRBD1 (6 bases). V lost 3 bases and J lost 2, with 14 bases in between. The CDR3 consists of 16 residues. Germline V CDR1 and CDR2: LNHDA, SQIVND (reference sequence). Here the CDR3 DNA reads TGTGCCAGTAGTATGGTCGGGGGGCCTCCTGGAAACACCATATATTTT. It is translated as CASSMVGGPPGNTIYF. The complete variable domain, with remaining parts taken from reference TRBV19 and TRBJ1-3, reads DGGITQSPKYLFRKEGQNVTLSCEQNLNHDAMYWYRQDPGQGLRLIYYSQIVNDFQKGDIAEGYSVSREKKESFPLTVTSAQKNPTAFYLCASSMVGGPPGNTIYFGEGSWLTVV.

In its sample, this clone was seen once. At one end the junction does not follow the germline gene, possibly because of a read error. This chain links TRBV7-7 with TRBJ2-1, with 8 bases that match TRBD2. The germline CDR1 and CDR2 sequences are SSHAT and FNYEAQ (reference sequence). This CDR3 comprises 16 residues. For the CDR3, the DNA is TGTGCTAGCAGCCCCAGTCTAGCGGGTGCCAACAATGAGCAGTTCTTC. This encodes CASSPSLAGANNEQFF.

The chain links TRBV27 to TRBJ2-1; 9 nucleotides align to TRBD1. Trimming cost V 9 bases and J 5 bases; bases outside gene matches: 8. The CDR3 totals 14 residues. Germline V gives CDR1 MNHEY, CDR2 SMNVEV (reference sequence). CDR3 in DNA: TGTGCCAGTATAAACAGGGGGCACAACAATGAGCAGTTCTTC. The encoded protein is CASINRGHNNEQFF.

The J gene is TRBJ1-3, the V gene TRBV15; D is unresolved. The CDR3 runs to 15 residues. CDR1 is LNHNV and CDR2 is YYDKDF in the germline V gene (reference sequence). V lost 0 bases, J lost 0 bases, and 6 bases lay in between. The DNA for the CDR3 is TGTGCCACCAGCAGAGATTACACCTCTGGAAACACCATATATTTT. This gives the protein CATSRDYTSGNTIYF.